This TCR beta chain originates from a study of blood T cell repertoires in COVID-19. Study-wide background: Samples of COVID-19 (acute and convalescent) were obtained from the United States, Italy and Spain. The analysed material was cDNA or gDNA that came from T cells, B-cell-depleted T cells, or PBMCs.

The germline V gene encodes CDR1 MNHEY and CDR2 SMNVEV (reference sequence). This CDR3 comprises 15 residues. The V segment lost 1 base and the J segment 7 bases; nucleotides outside the gene matches: 7. The authors' processing: By means of reference gene primer amplification, nucleated cell counts were estimated. Assay used: immunoSEQ multiplex PCR; TCRdb lists only in-frame clones, some missing. For V, J and clone size, that table is used; D and trimming come from the DNA. In the table there are about 55,000 clones, roughly 87% of which are singletons. The clonotype originates from a human donor in a cohort sampled during active COVID-19. The sequenced material came from peripheral blood. The J gene is TRBJ2-1, the V gene TRBV27, with 7 bases that match TRBD2. As DNA, the CDR3 is TGTGCCAGCAGTTTATTCCGGGAGGCTGTAAATGAGCAGTTCTTC. Translated: CASSLFREAVNEQFF.